The sample holds a few counts of the clone carrying this T cell receptor beta chain. Its antigen is currently unknown. The source of the sample is a study of T-cell memory formation after mild COVID-19. General study results and limits: SARS-CoV-2 specificity was not confirmed for second-wave clones peaking on day 37. Some responding clones appeared in pre-infection memory, suggesting cross-reactive memory joined.

The length of the CDR3 is 12 residues. Germline V gene data show CDR1 as SQVTM and CDR2 as ANQGSEA. Unmatched junction bases numbered 4, after V lost 6 bases and J lost 7 bases. From the 5' RACE reads, TCRdb called clonotypes with MiXCR, one entry per CDR3 protein. This sample yields roughly 400,000 distinct CDR3 sequences, of which 20% to 25% are seen a single time; roughly 9.7% belongs to the top ten. Sequencing was performed on PBMCs or a T cell subset sorted from them (not recorded which). The sequence came from an adult woman who had mild COVID-19 (a few samples of this study predate the infection). Cell type and time point are not known. This chain connects TRBV29-1 to TRBJ1-4; TRBD1 aligns across 8 bases. The CDR3: CSVGGQGEKLFF. Here the CDR3 DNA reads TGCAGCGTGGGCGGACAGGGTGAAAAACTGTTTTTT.